The clone carrying this TCR beta chain was picked up a small number of times. What it recognizes is unknown. Scientists made TCR beta libraries using quantitative 5'-RACE with molecular barcodes. TCRdb re-called the 5' RACE reads with MiXCR, one entry per CDR3 protein. The table includes a few hundred thousand distinct CDR3 sequences, around 19% detected once. The data derive from a study of CD8 T cells in ankylosing spondylitis. General study points: A TCR beta motif of roughly 8 highly homologous variants seemed to mark ankylosing spondylitis blood. As for the disease-linked clones, they showed a CD8+ phenotype and occurred at relatively low frequencies in peripheral blood. The study looked at matched synovial fluid samples from ankylosing spondylitis patients. Disease-linked clones were reported to be significantly enriched there.

The sample was blood, either unsorted or a sorted T cell fraction (not recorded which). The TCR sequence derives from a male donor with ankylosing spondylitis.

CDR3 sequence reads: CASSHRPKANTEAFF. The CDR3 region has the DNA TGCGCCAGCAGCCACCGCCCCAAAGCGAACACTGAAGCTTTCTTT. The rearrangement links TRBV4-1 to TRBJ1-1; D is unresolved. Germline V gives CDR1 MGHRA, CDR2 YSYEKL. V lost 3 bases and J lost 1, with 12 bases in between. The CDR3 has 15 residues.